The 29 T cell receptor beta chains listed next were all sequenced from one sample in a study of patients and donors after allogeneic stem cell transplantation. Using its own MiXCR run on the RT-PCR reads, TCRdb lists one record per CDR3 protein. The table has 95,000 to 120,000 distinct CDR3 sequences, less than 45% seen once. Sequenced: blood, either unsorted or a sorted T cell fraction (not recorded which). These receptors were taken from a human donor who was either an allogeneic HSCT recipient or a stem cell or donor lymphocyte infusion donor (not recorded which). It is not recorded whose cells these are; they may come from a transplant donor.

This clonotype has a handful of counts. The chain recombines TRBV10-3 with TRBJ1-6; a possible D gene is TRBD1 (6 bases). Between the trimmed V and J ends, which lost 4 bases and 5 bases, there was a span of 18 bases. In germline, CDR1 is ENHRY, CDR2 SYGVKD. This CDR3 is 17 amino acids long. CDR3: CAISGSEQGRNNSPLHF. For the CDR3, the DNA is TGTGCCATCAGTGGATCCGAACAGGGAAGGAATAATTCACCCCTCCACTTT.

This clonotype was recorded a few times. The V call is TRBV6-2 or TRBV6-3, the J call TRBJ1-1; D gene uncertain. The CDR3 has 12 amino acids. V lost 5 bases to trimming and J lost 6 bases, with 10 bases between them. Per the germline V gene, CDR1 is MNHEY and CDR2 is SVGEGT. CDR3 nucleotides: TGTGCCAGCAGTACCATAGGACCTGAAGCTTTCTTT. Protein product: CASSTIGPEAFF.

V and J are TRBV11-2 and TRBJ1-5; D is unresolved. This CDR3 is 15 amino acids long. The germline CDR1 and CDR2 sequences are SGHAT and FQNNGV. V lost 2 bases to trimming and J lost 3 bases, with 11 bases between them. CDR3: CASSLSYQSNQPQHF. The CDR3 nucleotides read TGTGCCAGCAGCTTAAGTTACCAGTCCAATCAGCCCCAGCATTTT.

This chain joins TRBV5-6 and TRBJ2-5; D gene ambiguous. In germline, CDR1 is SGHDT, CDR2 YYEEEE. The CDR3 is 12 residues long. V gave up 4 bases and J gave up 8 bases, with 12 bases separating them. The CDR3 is CASSVDRATQYF. The CDR3 DNA sequence: TGTGCCAGCAGCGTTGACCGAGCTACCCAGTACTTC.

V gene TRBV3-1 combines with J gene TRBJ1-2, with D possibly TRBD1 on 5 matching bases. The V and J ends lost 4 bases and 2 bases respectively, with 8 bases between them. The CDR3 consists of 13 residues. The germline V gene has CDR1 LGHDT and CDR2 YNNKEL (reference sequence). CDR3 region: CASSRKGNYGYTF. The CDR3, as DNA: TGTGCCAGCAGCCGTAAGGGGAACTATGGCTACACCTTC.

DNA for the CDR3: TGTGCCAGCAGCCATCTACCGGGACAGGGGAGGTATGAGCAGTTCTTC. Protein product: CASSHLPGQGRYEQFF. The chain joins TRBV3-1 to TRBJ2-1; 10 nucleotides match TRBD1. Germline CDR1 LGHDT, CDR2 YNNKEL (reference sequence). The CDR3 length is 16 residues. Losses at the gene ends were 3 bases for V and 8 bases for J; bases not matched to a gene: 10.

The V call is TRBV12-3 or TRBV12-4, the J call TRBJ1-2, with 7 bases fitting TRBD1. The length of the CDR3 is 13 residues. Germline trimming cut 6 bases from V and 5 bases from J; bases unmatched to any gene: 6. The DNA of the CDR3 is TGTGCCAGCAGAGGGACAGACCGATATGGCTACACCTTC. It encodes CASRGTDRYGYTF.

This chain links TRBV6-1 with TRBJ1-5; TRBD1 is a possible D gene (5 bases). Trimming removed 10 bases at V and 7 bases at J, with 23 bases between. The CDR3 sequence is 15 residues long. The germline gives CDR1 MNHNS, CDR2 SASEGT. The CDR3 is CATGIGISRGQPQHF. Here the CDR3 DNA reads TGTGCCACGGGGATCGGGATCTCTAGGGGCCAGCCCCAGCATTTT.

This sequence joins TRBV25-1 and TRBJ2-5; 8 nucleotides agree with TRBD2. V was pared by 4 bases and J by 5 bases, with 3 bases of the junction left unmatched. The CDR3 sequence is 13 residues long. Looked up from germline, CDR1 is MGHDK and CDR2 is SYGVNS. The CDR3 region is CASSVLAGETQYF. For the CDR3, the DNA is TGTGCCAGCAGTGTGTTAGCGGGGGAGACCCAGTACTTC. Full variable domain (rest looked up from reference TRBV25-1 and TRBJ2-5): EADIYQTPRYLVIGTGKKITLECSQTMGHDKMYWYQQDPGMELHLIHYSYGVNSTEKGDLSSESTVSRIRTEHFPLTLESARPSHTSQYLCASSVLAGETQYFGPGTRLLVL.

The chain employs TRBV7-2 and TRBJ2-1, with TRBD2 matching 8 bases. The CDR3 has 16 amino acids. After removal of 3 bases from V and 8 bases from J, the junction contained 12 bases not matched to a gene. Germline V gene data show CDR1 as SGHTA and CDR2 as FQGNSA. CDR3 residues: CASSFFGLAVSDEQFF. CDR3 DNA: TGTGCCAGCAGCTTCTTCGGACTAGCTGTTTCGGATGAGCAGTTCTTC.

This rearrangement joins TRBV20-1 to TRBJ2-1; D unresolved. Germline values: CDR1 DFQATT, CDR2 SNEGSKA (reference sequence). The CDR3 consists of 13 residues. V lost 3 bases and J lost 8, with 14 bases in between. This CDR3 reads CSASSGGYHEQFF. CDR3 sequence (DNA): TGCAGTGCTAGTTCCGGTGGTTACCATGAGCAGTTCTTC.

The V and J genes are TRBV4-3 and TRBJ2-5; the match to TRBD1 covers 7 bases. This CDR3 contains 15 residues. V dropped 1 base and J dropped 5; count of bases not matched to a gene: 7. The germline V gene has CDR1 LGHNA and CDR2 YSLEER. The CDR3 reads CASSQADRERETQYF. The CDR3 DNA reads as TGCGCCAGCAGCCAAGCTGACAGGGAGCGGGAGACCCAGTACTTC.

The chain joins TRBV20-1 to TRBJ2-7, with 8 nucleotides matching TRBD1. Germline V gene sequence: CDR1 DFQATT, CDR2 SNEGSKA (reference sequence). V dropped 1 base and J dropped 7; count of bases not matched to a gene: 6. The CDR3 length is 13 residues. This chain's CDR3 is CSARVQGAWEQYF. In nucleotides, the CDR3 is TGCAGTGCTAGAGTTCAGGGGGCGTGGGAGCAGTACTTC.

This clonotype was recorded many times. V is TRBV12-3 or TRBV12-4 and J is TRBJ1-5; 9 nucleotides align to TRBD1. The V and J ends lost 3 bases and 6 bases, in that order; junction bases with no gene match: 12. The CDR3 covers 17 residues. The CDR3 reads CASSFSGTGLIGQPQHF. The CDR3, as DNA: TGTGCCAGCAGTTTCTCCGGGACAGGGTTGATCGGTCAGCCCCAGCATTTT.

The chain combines TRBV27 with TRBJ2-1; 10 nucleotides align to TRBD2. The CDR3 contains 16 residues. Germline CDR1 and CDR2: MNHEY and SMNVEV (reference sequence). V was pared by 4 bases and J by 3 bases, with 6 bases of the junction left unmatched. For the CDR3, the DNA is TGTGCCAGCAGTTCCCAGACTAGCGGGTTCTACAATGAGCAGTTCTTC. It translates to CASSSQTSGFYNEQFF.

The chain joins TRBV20-1 to TRBJ2-7, with TRBD2 identical over 10 bases. The germline CDR1 and CDR2 sequences are DFQATT and SNEGSKA (reference sequence). Trimming at V came to 6 bases and at J to 2 bases, leaving 4 bases not matched to a gene. CDR3 length: 13 amino acids. DNA for the CDR3: TGCAGTGCCGTAGCGGGAGGACCCTACGAGCAGTACTTC. Amino acid sequence: CSAVAGGPYEQYF.

This clonotype has just a few counts. Here the CDR3 DNA reads TGTGCCAGCAGTGTCCCCGGGACACAAGAGACCCAGTACTTC. Translated: CASSVPGTQETQYF. V is TRBV25-1 and J is TRBJ2-5; D is possibly TRBD1 (6 bases). This CDR3 region has 14 residues. V was trimmed by 4 bases and J by 2 bases, leaving 11 bases between them. The germline V gene encodes CDR1 MGHDK and CDR2 SYGVNS.

This clonotype occurred many times. The V and J genes are TRBV20-1 and TRBJ2-7; TRBD1 is a possible D gene (5 bases). The CDR3 covers 14 residues. Germline values: CDR1 DFQATT, CDR2 SNEGSKA (reference sequence). Trimming took 3 bases from V and 0 from J, leaving 12 bases between them. The CDR3 loop reads CSASKIGASYEQYF. In DNA form, the CDR3 reads TGCAGTGCTAGTAAGATTGGGGCCTCCTACGAGCAGTACTTC.

V gene TRBV12-3 or TRBV12-4 combines with J gene TRBJ2-7; 7 bases fit TRBD2. This CDR3 spans 14 amino acids. V shed 0 bases, J shed 2 bases, and the junction held 1 base outside the gene matches. The chain's CDR3 is CASSLAGGAYEQYF. CDR3 coding DNA: TGTGCCAGCAGTTTAGCGGGAGGGGCCTACGAGCAGTACTTC.

This clonotype was counted a few times. The genes are TRBV4-3 and TRBJ2-1, with TRBD2 identical over 10 bases. After removal of 2 bases from V and 3 bases from J, the junction contained 7 bases not matched to a gene. Germline CDR1 LGHNA, CDR2 YSLEER. The CDR3 is made up of 17 amino acids. The CDR3 sequence: CASSQNTWTSGYNEQFF. The CDR3 DNA reads as TGCGCCAGCAGCCAAAACACCTGGACTAGCGGCTACAATGAGCAGTTCTTC.

This clonotype has more than one count but fewer than ten. The V gene is TRBV12-3 or TRBV12-4, the J gene TRBJ1-3; D is unclear. The V end was cut by 2 bases, the J end by 8 bases, with 10 bases between. This CDR3 region has 13 residues. CDR3 bases: TGTGCCAGCAGTTTAAGAGGGAAAGACACCATATATTTT. It encodes CASSLRGKDTIYF.

This clonotype came up once. The gene calls are TRBV28 and TRBJ2-7, with D unresolved. This CDR3 spans 15 amino acids. Trimming pared 2 bases from V and 1 base from J, leaving 12 bases between. Germline-derived CDR1 and CDR2 are MDHEN and SYDVKM. CDR3 coding DNA: TGTGCCAGCAGTTTAGAAGCGAAGGGTTCCTACGAGCAGTACTTC. This translates into CASSLEAKGSYEQYF. Using reference TRBV28 and TRBJ2-7 for the parts outside the CDR3, the full variable domain is DVKVTQSSRYLVKRTGEKVFLECVQDMDHENMFWYRQDPGLGLRLIYFSYDVKMKEKGDIPEGYSVSREKKERFSLILESASTNQTSMYLCASSLEAKGSYEQYFGPGTRLTVT.

The chain recombines TRBV12-3 or TRBV12-4 with TRBJ1-6; D is unresolved. The CDR3 runs to 14 residues. Trimming cost V 2 bases and J 5 bases, with 7 bases left between them. CDR3 sequence (DNA): TGTGCCAGCAGTTTACGAGTCAATAATTCACCCCTCCACTTT. This gives the protein CASSLRVNNSPLHF.

V and J are TRBV10-2 and TRBJ2-2, with D possibly TRBD1 on 5 matching bases. The CDR3 is 12 amino acids. V was shortened by 6 bases and J by 6 bases, with 8 bases between the two germline ends. Looked up from germline, CDR1 is WSHSY and CDR2 is SAAADI. The CDR3 loop reads CASRKGSGELFF. CDR3 DNA: TGCGCCAGCAGAAAGGGGTCCGGGGAGCTGTTTTTT.

This clonotype was counted a few times. The chain couples TRBV7-2 to TRBJ2-1; 9 bases agree with TRBD1. V dropped 5 bases and J dropped 7; count of bases not matched to a gene: 9. This CDR3 spans 15 amino acids. CDR1 and CDR2 from the germline V gene are SGHTA and FQGNSA. The DNA for the CDR3 is TGTGCCAGCAGCCTGGGGGTACAGGGGGCAAATGAGCAGTTCTTC. Translated, it gives CASSLGVQGANEQFF.

This sequence joins TRBV28 and TRBJ2-7; possibly TRBD1 for D (5 bases). The CDR3 is 15 amino acids. Germline V gene data show CDR1 as MDHEN and CDR2 as SYDVKM. V was trimmed by 3 bases and J by 1 base, leaving 13 bases between them. This chain's CDR3 is CASSLIRVESYEQYF. Here the CDR3 DNA reads TGTGCCAGCAGTTTGATCAGGGTGGAGTCCTACGAGCAGTACTTC.

This chain links TRBV19 with TRBJ1-5; the D gene is possibly TRBD1 (5 bases). Trimming removed 3 bases from V and 5 bases from J, with 8 bases in between. Germline V gene sequence: CDR1 LNHDA, CDR2 SQIVND (reference sequence). The CDR3 sequence is 13 residues long. The CDR3 protein is CASSIQTDQPQHF. CDR3 DNA: TGTGCCAGTAGTATCCAGACAGATCAGCCCCAGCATTTT.

This clonotype has a handful of counts. The chain recombines TRBV12-3 or TRBV12-4 with TRBJ2-1; 8 bases are shared with TRBD2. The CDR3 has 13 amino acids. The ends lost 6 bases at V and 9 bases at J; junction bases unmatched: 7. CDR3 sequence reads: CASSTSGPLEQFF. The CDR3 DNA is TGTGCCAGCAGCACTAGCGGCCCGCTTGAGCAGTTCTTC.

The rearrangement links TRBV5-1 to TRBJ2-7; D perhaps matches TRBD2 (5 bases). V was pared by 4 bases and J by 6 bases, with 11 bases between. CDR1 is SGHRS and CDR2 is YFSETQ in the germline V gene. There are 12 residues in the CDR3. The CDR3 DNA reads as TGCGCCAGCAGCCCCTGGACTGGCGAGCAGTACTTC. Translation: CASSPWTGEQYF.